Below, 15 T cell receptor beta chains from the same sample are listed, as sequenced in a study of metastatic and nonmetastatic thyroid tumors. TCRdb re-called clones via MiXCR from the PCR reads. The sample contains some 86,000 clones, roughly an eighth of which appear only once. Ahead of thyroid surgery, no patient had received treatment of any kind. Sequences were obtained from tumor tissue. These receptor sequences come from a female donor with papillary thyroid cancer or a benign thyroid nodule (not recorded which). Some clones in this sample may be carry-over from other donors' samples.

This clone was observed at least ten times. V usage is TRBV14 and J usage is TRBJ1-2; a weak D match, TRBD1 (6 bases). Germline lookup yields CDR1 SGHDN and CDR2 FVKESK. V lost 4 bases and J lost 5, with 14 bases in between. The CDR3 has 14 amino acids. Here the CDR3 DNA reads TGTGCCAGCAGCCCCCTCGACAGGTTTTATGGCTACACCTTC. Its protein is CASSPLDRFYGYTF.

This clone occurred many times. J is TRBJ2-5 and V is TRBV20-1; D possibly uses TRBD1 or TRBD2 (5 bases each). The CDR3 extends over 14 amino acids. V lost 1 base and J 4 bases, leaving 13 bases between the germline ends. Germline V CDR1 and CDR2: DFQATT, SNEGSKA (reference sequence). The CDR3 nucleotides are TGCAGTGCTAGAGGTTCCCGGGACCCAGAGACCCAGTACTTC. This codes for CSARGSRDPETQYF.

This clone was observed many times. The rearrangement joins TRBV27 to TRBJ2-7; the D call may be TRBD1 or TRBD2 (6 bases each). V lost 2 bases, J lost 7 bases, and 15 bases lay in between. CDR1 and CDR2 from the germline V gene are MNHEY and SMNVEV (reference sequence). The CDR3 length is 14 residues. The CDR3 region has the DNA TGTGCCAGCAGTTTAACCAGGGGAGGATGGGAGCAGTACTTC. Translating gives CASSLTRGGWEQYF.

This clone has only a few counts. V is TRBV20-1 and J is TRBJ1-1; unclear D gene. CDR1 is DFQATT, CDR2 SNEGSKA, per germline (reference sequence). V was clipped by 5 bases and J by 1 base, with 11 bases between them. The CDR3 is 13 amino acids. CDR3 amino acids: CSARANPNTEAFF. Here the CDR3 DNA reads TGCAGTGCTCGAGCTAATCCGAACACTGAAGCTTTCTTT.

Only a few counts were recorded for this clone. The chain employs TRBV6-1 and TRBJ2-3; weak D call: TRBD1 (6 bases). V was clipped by 2 bases and J by 3 bases, with 6 bases between them. Germline CDR1 is MNHNS and CDR2 is SASEGT. This CDR3 has 13 amino acids. CDR3 protein: CASSERGTDTQYF. Written as DNA, the CDR3 is TGTGCCAGCAGTGAAAGGGGGACAGATACGCAGTATTTT.

Many counts were recorded for this clone. The chain couples TRBV20-1 to TRBJ2-1, with D possibly matching TRBD1 (6 bases). CDR1 and CDR2 from the germline V gene are DFQATT and SNEGSKA (reference sequence). The V end lost 5 bases, the J end lost 3 bases, and 11 bases lay between the germline ends. The CDR3 loop spans 13 amino acids. The CDR3 bases are TGCAGTGCTTCAAAGGACAGCTACAATGAGCAGTTCTTC. It specifies CSASKDSYNEQFF.

This clone was seen a handful of times. The chain carries TRBV7-3 and TRBJ2-1; tentative D call: TRBD2 (5 bases). Germline CDR1 SGHTA, CDR2 FQGTGA. The CDR3 consists of 16 residues. The V end lost 1 base, the J end lost 0 bases, and 10 bases lay between the germline ends. The CDR3 bases are TGTGCCAGCAGCTTAAGGACTCAAAGCTCCTACAATGAGCAGTTCTTC. This sequence encodes CASSLRTQSSYNEQFF.

The CDR3 is CSARTEEHQPQHF. The DNA for the CDR3 is TGCAGTGCTAGGACGGAGGAGCATCAGCCCCAGCATTTT. The chain is built from TRBV20-1 and TRBJ1-5; D call uncertain. The V gene's germline CDR1 is DFQATT and CDR2 SNEGSKA (reference sequence). The V end was cut by 3 bases, the J end by 5 bases, with 11 bases between. This CDR3 comprises 13 residues.

This clone was recorded many times. The chain couples TRBV14 to TRBJ2-7, with 9 positions matching TRBD2. This CDR3 has 16 residues. V lost 1 base to trimming and J lost 4 bases; unmatched junction nucleotides: 8. Germline V CDR1 and CDR2: SGHDN, FVKESK. This CDR3 reads CASSQGVAGAGYEQYF. CDR3 DNA: TGTGCCAGCAGCCAAGGAGTAGCGGGAGCCGGATACGAGCAGTACTTC. Full variable domain (remainder filled in from reference TRBV14 and TRBJ2-7): EAGVTQFPSHSVIEKGQTVTLRCDPISGHDNLYWYRRVMGKEIKFLLHFVKESKQDESGMPNNRFLAERTGGTYSTLKVQPAELEDSGVYFCASSQGVAGAGYEQYFGPGTRLTVT.

This clone was recorded many times. V and J are TRBV5-1 and TRBJ2-7, with 8 bases identical to TRBD1. Germline lookup yields CDR1 SGHRS and CDR2 YFSETQ. CDR3 length: 17 residues. Unmatched junction bases numbered 12, after V lost 4 bases and J lost 0 bases. The CDR3: CASSKSRDRYPSYEQYF. CDR3 DNA sequence: TGCGCCAGCAGCAAGTCCCGGGACAGGTACCCCTCCTACGAGCAGTACTTC.

In its sample, this clone was seen many times. The genes are TRBV10-3 and TRBJ2-5; a possible D gene is TRBD2 (5 bases). Germline values: CDR1 ENHRY, CDR2 SYGVKD. Trimming stripped 2 bases from V and 5 bases from J, with 9 bases between. This CDR3 has 13 residues. The CDR3: CAISETGKETQYF. The CDR3 DNA reads TGTGCCATCAGTGAGACGGGGAAGGAGACCCAGTACTTC.

The J gene is TRBJ2-7, the V gene TRBV5-1; the D gene is possibly TRBD2 (5 bases). The CDR3 has 12 amino acids. Germline V lookup: CDR1 SGHRS, CDR2 YFSETQ. The V gene lost 1 base and the J gene lost 3 bases, with 5 bases spanning the gap. CDR3: CASSLTSYEQYF. CDR3 in DNA: TGCGCCAGCAGCTTGACTAGCTACGAGCAGTACTTC.

In its sample, this clone was seen a few times. A much larger clone sits a single nucleotide away, making a read error possible. Since the CDR3 does not end with the conserved phenylalanine or tryptophan, this likely comes from a read error. The CDR3 reads CASSRTIGYGYTL. CDR3 coding DNA: TGTGCCAGCAGTCGTACTATAGGCTATGGCTACACCTTA. The rearrangement links TRBV6-1 to TRBJ1-2; D gene unclear. The CDR3 is made up of 13 amino acids. Germline loops: CDR1 MNHNS, CDR2 SASEGT. V was clipped by 5 bases and J by 4 bases, with 11 bases between them.

This clone occurred many times. V usage is TRBV19 and J usage is TRBJ2-5, with 13 bases identical to TRBD2. Germline V CDR1 and CDR2: LNHDA, SQIVND (reference sequence). This CDR3 has 15 amino acids. V was clipped by 7 bases and J by 5 bases; unmatched bases: 7. Here the CDR3 reads CASTRTSGSLETQYF. CDR3 in DNA: TGTGCCAGTACCAGGACTAGCGGGAGTCTGGAGACCCAGTACTTC.

This clone was detected many times. The chain's CDR3 is CASSLGGPSYEQYF. Here the CDR3 DNA reads TGTGCCAGCAGCTTGGGCGGGCCCTCCTACGAGCAGTACTTC. V gene TRBV5-6 combines with J gene TRBJ2-7, with D maybe TRBD2 (5 bases). The CDR3 has 14 residues. Trimming took 0 bases from V and 0 from J, leaving 7 bases between them. The germline CDR1 and CDR2 sequences are SGHDT and YYEEEE.